This T cell receptor (beta chain) derives from a study of metastatic and nonmetastatic thyroid tumors. Study summary: Across peripheral blood and tumor or nodule tissue samples taken from malignant and benign thyroid patients, the repertoires were compared with one another. The study, taken as a whole, reports: It was reportedly found that TCR beta diversity was significantly higher in malignant thyroid tumors than in benign nodules, a difference seen in both blood and tumor samples.

All patients reached thyroid surgery having received no treatment beforehand. Source study methods: A distant-metastasis classifier for papillary thyroid cancer was built using CDR3 differences across clinicopathological groups. TCRdb re-clonotyped the PCR reads via MiXCR. The V and J calls here are based on TCRdb, not the publication. The top ten clones hold roughly 13% of a sample with about 6,700 clones, approximately 33% of them seen once. As to this clone: Its antigen is undetermined.

The specimen was adjacent normal tissue. This clonotype originated in a female donor with papillary thyroid cancer or a benign thyroid nodule (not recorded which). Some clones in this sample may be carry-over from other donors' samples.

As DNA, the CDR3 is TGCGCCAGCAGCTGGAGGGGACTAGCGGGAGACGAGCAGTTCTTC. Protein product: CASSWRGLAGDEQFF. This sequence joins TRBV5-1 and TRBJ2-1; TRBD2 aligns across 14 bases. Looked up from germline, CDR1 is SGHRS and CDR2 is YFSETQ. Trimming at V came to 3 bases and at J to 10 bases, leaving 6 bases not matched to a gene. CDR3 length equals 15 residues.